This TCR beta chain was retrieved from a study of blood T cell repertoires in COVID-19. For the study at large: The origin of the acute and convalescent COVID-19 samples was the United States, Italy and Spain. Sources were T cells, B-cell-depleted T cells, or PBMCs; the material itself was cDNA or gDNA.

In the authors' methods: Reference gene primer amplification gave nucleated cell count estimates. Clones were sequenced by immunoSEQ multiplex PCR, and TCRdb holds only the in-frame ones, with some missing. D and trimming come from the DNA, and the V and J calls and clone size come from that table. The sample comprises fewer than 110,000 clones, over 85% of which are singletons, and approximately 17% rests with the top ten. V lost 4 bases to trimming and J lost 5 bases; unmatched junction nucleotides: 6. Germline-derived CDR1 and CDR2 are LGHDT and YNNKEL (reference sequence). CDR3 length: 16 amino acids.

This clonotype was sampled from a woman at least 80 years old in a cohort sampled during active COVID-19. The material sequenced was peripheral blood. This chain joins TRBV3-1 (or the pseudogene TRBV3-2) and TRBJ1-6; 9 bases fit TRBD1. The CDR3 sequence: CASSPGQGIDNSPLHF. Here the CDR3 DNA reads TGTGCCAGCAGCCCGGGACAGGGAATTGATAATTCACCCCTCCACTTT.